This TCR beta chain was found in a study of vaccination and CD4 T cells after COVID-19. Study as a whole: Cells were stimulated with overlapping spike peptide pools from SARS-CoV-2, HCoV-NL63, HCoV-OC43 and HCoV-229E. As control conditions, cultures were given either a CEFX pool serving as positive control, an HIV-1 Nef pool, or no peptide at all. Points from the study as a whole: Median counts of SARS-CoV-2-reactive clonotypes increased from roughly 21 to 40; this difference was not significant.

The Oncomine TCR Beta short-read assay sequenced DNA from cultured CD4+ T cells. TCRdb used MiXCR to reprocess the PCR reads, holding one entry per CDR3 protein. The sample has tens of thousands of distinct CDR3 sequences, 60% seen once. To note about this clonotype: The antigen remains unidentified.

This sample's treatment: approximately 9-day PBMC culture with coronavirus spike peptide pools or control peptides (ViraFEST assay). Germline V gene sequence: CDR1 SGHTA, CDR2 FQGTGA. This CDR3 comprises 17 residues. V shed 0 bases, J shed 6 bases, and the junction held 7 bases outside the gene matches. The sample consisted of CD4+ T cells from blood, cultured in vitro, taken after SARS-CoV-2 vaccination. This chain connects TRBV7-3 to TRBJ2-2, with TRBD1 matching over 10 bases. The source of this sequence is a human donor who received a COVID-19 vaccine. The CDR3 sequence: CASSLTPGQGTAGELFF. The CDR3 bases are TGTGCCAGCAGCTTAACTCCGGGACAGGGGACAGCCGGGGAGCTGTTTTTT.